A single sample is the source of the 27 T cell receptor beta chains below, sequenced in a study of blood T cell repertoires in COVID-19. Produced via immunoSEQ multiplex PCR; TCRdb's table is partial and in-frame only. The sample lists around 93,000 clones, 80% to 85% seen once, with roughly 4.1% in the top ten. The sequenced sample was peripheral blood. These receptors were taken from a man in his fifties or sixties with acute or convalescent COVID-19.

The V gene is TRBV10-3, the J gene TRBJ1-2; D not certain. The CDR3 is 14 amino acids. Germline V gives CDR1 ENHRY, CDR2 SYGVKD. Trimming removed 0 bases from V and 6 bases from J, with 11 bases in between. The CDR3 nucleotides read TGTGCCATCAGTGAGTCTCCGTCGGTGGATGGCTACACCTTC. Translating gives CAISESPSVDGYTF.

The gene calls are TRBV19 and TRBJ2-4; D possibly corresponds to TRBD1 (5 bases). V was cut by 6 bases and J by 3 bases, with 12 bases left in between. CDR3 length equals 14 residues. The germline gives CDR1 LNHDA, CDR2 SQIVND (reference sequence). The CDR3 nucleotides read TGTGCCAGTAGGAATACAGGATACAAAAACATTCAGTACTTC. Translation: CASRNTGYKNIQYF. Variable domain in full (rest from reference TRBV19 and TRBJ2-4): DGGITQSPKYLFRKEGQNVTLSCEQNLNHDAMYWYRQDPGQGLRLIYYSQIVNDFQKGDIAEGYSVSREKKESFPLTVTSAQKNPTAFYLCASRNTGYKNIQYFGAGTRLSVL.

This chain connects TRBV29-1 to TRBJ1-4, with 7 bases that match TRBD1. The germline V gene encodes CDR1 SQVTM and CDR2 ANQGSEA. The CDR3 covers 13 residues. After removal of 4 bases from V and 4 bases from J, the junction contained 3 bases not matched to a gene. The CDR3 is CSVVGTDNEKLFF. The CDR3 nucleotides are TGCAGCGTTGTGGGGACAGATAATGAAAAACTGTTTTTT. Full variable domain (outside the CDR3, taken from reference TRBV29-1 and TRBJ1-4): SAVISQKPSRDICQRGTSLTIQCQVDSQVTMMFWYRQQPGQSLTLIATANQGSEATYESGFVIDKFPISRPNLTFSTLTVSNMSPEDSSIYLCSVVGTDNEKLFFGSGTQLSVL.

The chain carries TRBV19 and TRBJ1-5; D gene uncertain. The CDR3 has 16 amino acids. The V end lost 1 base, the J end lost 5 bases, and 15 bases lay between the germline ends. Germline V gene sequence: CDR1 LNHDA, CDR2 SQIVND (reference sequence). CDR3 residues: CASSIVGRSLYQPQHF. Written as DNA, the CDR3 is TGTGCCAGTAGTATAGTCGGCAGGTCCCTTTATCAGCCCCAGCATTTT.

This clone was counted only a few times. V gene TRBV30 combines with J gene TRBJ1-2; no clear D gene. The CDR3 spans 16 residues. Between the trimmed V and J ends, which lost 3 bases and 0 bases, there was a span of 17 bases. CDR1 and CDR2 from the germline V gene are GTSNPN and SVGIG (reference sequence). CDR3 in DNA: TGTGCCTGGAGCGCGGTTGATCGAAACACTAACTATGGCTACACCTTC. It specifies CAWSAVDRNTNYGYTF.

This clone was found a few times. The rearrangement links TRBV29-1 to TRBJ2-7; maybe TRBD2 (6 bases). The CDR3 has 11 amino acids. V was shortened by 5 bases and J by 9 bases, with 14 bases between the two germline ends. Germline CDR1 SQVTM, CDR2 ANQGSEA. The CDR3 sequence is CSVKEGEGQYF. DNA for the CDR3: TGCAGCGTTAAGGAGGGAGAAGGGCAGTACTTC.

The chain recombines TRBV5-1 with TRBJ2-5; 8 nucleotides agree with TRBD2. CDR1 is SGHRS, CDR2 YFSETQ, per germline. This CDR3 is built from 16 residues. V lost 2 bases to trimming and J lost 2 bases; unmatched junction nucleotides: 8. DNA of the CDR3: TGCGCCAGCAGCTTTAACGGGGGGGCACAACAAGAGACCCAGTACTTC. It encodes CASSFNGGAQQETQYF.

The V and J genes are TRBV14 and TRBJ2-1, with TRBD2 identical over 7 bases. The CDR3 extends over 14 amino acids. Looked up from germline, CDR1 is SGHDN and CDR2 is FVKESK. V dropped 6 bases and J dropped 5; count of bases not matched to a gene: 7. CDR3 residues: CASRPWGGNNEQFF. The CDR3 nucleotides read TGTGCCAGCAGGCCCTGGGGGGGAAACAATGAGCAGTTCTTC.

The J gene is TRBJ2-5, the V gene TRBV19; the D gene is possibly TRBD2 (6 bases). The CDR3 totals 13 residues. Germline CDR1 LNHDA, CDR2 SQIVND (reference sequence). V was trimmed by 3 bases and J by 5 bases, leaving 10 bases between them. In nucleotides, the CDR3 is TGTGCCAGTAGTATTGCGGGGATGGAGACCCAGTACTTC. It specifies CASSIAGMETQYF.

This sequence joins TRBV6-5 and TRBJ1-6; D uncertain. The CDR3 is 13 amino acids. Between the trimmed V and J ends, which lost 1 base and 6 bases, there was a span of 4 bases. From germline, CDR1 is MNHEY and CDR2 SVGAGI. The CDR3 reads CASSYFSNSPLHF. The CDR3, as DNA: TGTGCCAGCAGTTACTTCAGTAATTCACCCCTCCACTTT.

The chain joins TRBV6-2 or TRBV6-3 to TRBJ2-7; weak D call: TRBD1 (5 bases). Trimming shortened V by 5 bases and J by 4 bases, and 9 bases separated the two germline ends. The germline V gene has CDR1 MNHEY and CDR2 SVGEGT. The CDR3 loop spans 12 amino acids. CDR3 in DNA: TGTGCCAGCAGTGACAGACCATACGAGCAGTACGTC. Its protein is CASSDRPYEQYV.

The V gene is TRBV19, the J gene TRBJ1-1; D not certain. V was cut by 10 bases and J by 1 base, with 10 bases left in between. CDR1 LNHDA and CDR2 SQIVND come from the germline V gene (reference sequence). This CDR3 comprises 12 residues. The chain's CDR3 is CATGVPNTEAFF. The CDR3 DNA sequence: TGTGCCACCGGGGTTCCGAACACTGAAGCTTTCTTT. Together with reference TRBV19 and TRBJ1-1, the CDR3 gives the full variable domain: DGGITQSPKYLFRKEGQNVTLSCEQNLNHDAMYWYRQDPGQGLRLIYYSQIVNDFQKGDIAEGYSVSREKKESFPLTVTSAQKNPTAFYLCATGVPNTEAFFGQGTRLTVV.

This sequence joins TRBV19 and TRBJ1-6, with TRBD1 as a possible D gene (5 bases). Trimming took 5 bases from V and 5 from J, leaving 10 bases between them. The CDR3 runs to 14 residues. The germline CDR1 and CDR2 sequences are LNHDA and SQIVND (reference sequence). CDR3 sequence (DNA): TGTGCCAGTAGTCTGGCAGGGAATAATTCACCCCTCCACTTT. This encodes CASSLAGNNSPLHF. Looking up the rest from reference TRBV19 and TRBJ1-6 gives the full variable domain: DGGITQSPKYLFRKEGQNVTLSCEQNLNHDAMYWYRQDPGQGLRLIYYSQIVNDFQKGDIAEGYSVSREKKESFPLTVTSAQKNPTAFYLCASSLAGNNSPLHFGNGTRLTVT.

The sample holds one count of this clone. The chain is built from TRBV27 and TRBJ2-2, with a possible D match to TRBD2 (7 bases). V shed 5 bases and J shed 7 bases, with 14 bases lying between them. The CDR3 is 14 amino acids. Germline CDR1 reads MNHEY; CDR2 reads SMNVEV (reference sequence). The CDR3, as DNA: TGTGCCAGCAGTCCCAAGGGGGGGCGCGGGGAGCTGTTTTTT. Translated, it gives CASSPKGGRGELFF.

V usage is TRBV30 and J usage is TRBJ1-1, with TRBD1 matching 7 bases. This CDR3 comprises 14 residues. Germline loops: CDR1 GTSNPN, CDR2 SVGIG (reference sequence). The ends lost 3 bases at V and 6 bases at J; junction bases unmatched: 10. CDR3 amino acids: CAWRDQGGGAEAFF. CDR3 nucleotide sequence: TGTGCCTGGAGGGATCAGGGGGGAGGCGCTGAAGCTTTCTTT.

This clone was seen only a few times. The chain combines TRBV5-4 with TRBJ2-2, with D possibly matching TRBD2 (6 bases). Germline CDR1 and CDR2: SGHNT and YYREEE (reference sequence). The CDR3 consists of 15 residues. V lost 5 bases and J lost 7, with 18 bases in between. CDR3 protein: CASRPLGGKDGELFF. The CDR3 nucleotides are TGTGCCAGCAGACCCTTGGGGGGAAAGGACGGGGAGCTGTTTTTT.

Note on this clone: One junction end disagrees with the germline gene, perhaps due to a read error. V and J are TRBV6-5 and TRBJ1-3; no definite D call. Germline V gene lookup returns CDR1 MNHEY and CDR2 SVGAGI. This CDR3 region has 13 residues. The CDR3 loop is CAGRTFSGNTIYF. The CDR3 DNA reads TGTGCCGGCAGGACTTTCTCTGGAAACACCATATATTTT.

J is TRBJ2-4 and V is TRBV6-5, with 7 bases matching TRBD1. CDR1 and CDR2 (germline): MNHEY, SVGAGI. The CDR3 is made up of 14 amino acids. V lost 6 bases to trimming and J lost 0 bases; unmatched junction nucleotides: 2. The CDR3 DNA sequence: TGTGCCAGCAGGACAGGGATAGCCAAAAACATTCAGTACTTC. It is translated as CASRTGIAKNIQYF.

This rearrangement joins TRBV6-5 to TRBJ2-7; 9 bases align to TRBD2. Trimming took 0 bases from V and 2 from J; bases not matched to a gene: 2. The CDR3 extends over 15 amino acids. Per germline, CDR1 MNHEY and CDR2 SVGAGI. The CDR3 loop reads CASSYSLAGAYEQYV. CDR3 bases: TGTGCCAGCAGTTACTCCTTAGCGGGAGCCTACGAGCAGTACGTC.

The chain recombines TRBV11-3 with TRBJ2-3, with D possibly TRBD2 on 6 matching bases. Germline V gene lookup returns CDR1 SGHNT and CDR2 YENEEA. The V end lost 5 bases, the J end lost 1 base, and 10 bases lay between the germline ends. The CDR3 has 14 amino acids. This chain's CDR3 is CASSPTGGTDTQYF. DNA for the CDR3: TGTGCCAGCAGCCCAACGGGAGGCACAGATACGCAGTATTTT.

Only a few counts were recorded for this clone. V is TRBV19 and J is TRBJ2-5; 11 bases map to TRBD2. The CDR3 contains 16 residues. The germline V gene encodes CDR1 LNHDA and CDR2 SQIVND (reference sequence). Trimming removed 3 bases from V and 1 base from J; junction bases left unmatched: 4. The DNA for the CDR3 is TGTGCCAGTAGTATCTGGCTAGCGGGGGGCCAAGAGACCCAGTACTTC. It is translated as CASSIWLAGGQETQYF.

The chain combines TRBV11-3 with TRBJ1-5; D perhaps matches TRBD1 (6 bases). The germline CDR1 and CDR2 sequences are SGHNT and YENEEA. The CDR3 has 13 amino acids. The V end was cut by 5 bases, the J end by 5 bases, with 10 bases between. CDR3 sequence: CASSHRADQPQHF. In DNA, the CDR3 is TGTGCCAGCAGCCACAGGGCGGATCAGCCCCAGCATTTT. Full variable domain (rest looked up from reference TRBV11-3 and TRBJ1-5): EAGVVQSPRYKIIEKKQPVAFWCNPISGHNTLYWYLQNLGQGPELLIRYENEEAVDDSQLPKDRFSAERLKGVDSTLKIQPAELGDSAVYLCASSHRADQPQHFGDGTRLSIL.

In this sample, this clone turned up once. The V and J genes are TRBV30 and TRBJ2-7; 7 nucleotides line up with TRBD1. Trimming at V came to 1 base and at J to 1 base, leaving 10 bases not matched to a gene. The CDR3 covers 16 residues. CDR1 is GTSNPN and CDR2 is SVGIG in the germline V gene (reference sequence). The CDR3 DNA reads TGTGCCTGGAGTGCCCTCCGACAGGGTAGATCCTACGAGCAGTACGTC. This encodes CAWSALRQGRSYEQYV.

This chain links TRBV6-2 or TRBV6-3 with TRBJ1-2; the D gene is possibly TRBD1 (6 bases). The CDR3 runs 12 residues. CDR1 MNHEY and CDR2 SVGEGT come from the germline V gene. Trimming stripped 5 bases from V and 5 bases from J, with 9 bases between. CDR3 amino acids: CASSTGLYGYTF. CDR3 coding DNA: TGTGCCAGCAGTACAGGGTTGTATGGCTACACCTTC.

This sequence joins TRBV5-5 and TRBJ1-5; TRBD1 matches 7 bases. CDR3 length: 15 amino acids. Germline V CDR1 and CDR2: SGHKS, YYEKEE (reference sequence). With V trimmed by 3 bases and J by 7 bases, 10 bases remained unmatched. The CDR3 DNA follows: TGTGCCAGCAGCTATATAGGGGGCGGTGGGCAGCCCCAGCATTTT. The encoded protein is CASSYIGGGGQPQHF. Full variable domain (remainder filled in from reference TRBV5-5 and TRBJ1-5): DAGVTQSPTHLIKTRGQQVTLRCSPISGHKSVSWYQQVLGQGPQFIFQYYEKEERGRGNFPDRFSARQFPNYSSELNVNALLLGDSALYLCASSYIGGGGQPQHFGDGTRLSIL.

The genes are TRBV10-3 and TRBJ2-2, with TRBD1 identical over 7 bases. This CDR3 is 11 amino acids long. J gave up 6 bases and V 10 bases, and 2 bases lay outside the gene matches. CDR1 is ENHRY and CDR2 is SYGVKD in the germline V gene. DNA for the CDR3: TGTGCCAGTACAGGGGCCGGGGAGCTGTTTTTT. Amino acids: CASTGAGELFF.

The gene calls are TRBV6-5 and TRBJ2-3; maybe TRBD1 (6 bases). The CDR3 spans 15 residues. Between the trimmed V and J ends, which lost 8 bases and 1 base, there was a span of 16 bases. CDR1 and CDR2 from the germline V gene are MNHEY and SVGAGI. The CDR3 protein is CASLGQTMGTDTQYF. In DNA, the CDR3 is TGTGCCAGCCTTGGACAGACGATGGGCACAGATACGCAGTATTTT.